The entry that follows covers one T cell receptor (beta chain) sequence. No antigen is known for it. Trimming left V 2 bases short and J 4 bases short, with 11 bases between. The germline V gene encodes CDR1 ENHRY and CDR2 SYGVKD. The CDR3 has 14 amino acids. The sample originates from a study of T cells in Graves' hyperthyroidism and ophthalmopathy. Whole-study findings and limits: Also found in blood were most expanded thyroid clonotypes above 0.001. A model of 13 V-J pairs discriminated ophthalmopathy from stable hyperthyroidism.

Pregnant or lactating patients were excluded, as were those with uncontrolled infection or other autoimmune disease. Diagnostic decisions used clinical symptoms, serum thyroxine and TRAb, thyroid ultrasound and orbital computed tomography. The investigators amplified TCR beta CDR3 regions from RNA transcripts. First-round RT-PCR targeting the TCR CDR3 was performed with the HTBI primer set. One entry per CDR3 protein, called by TCRdb with MiXCR from the multiplex PCR reads. The table has 500,000 to 600,000 distinct CDR3 sequences, 46% seen once; the top ten hold 19%. The J gene is TRBJ2-5, the V gene TRBV10-3, with unresolved D. Sequencing was done on a sample of peripheral blood or thyroid tissue (not recorded which). The receptor was derived from an adult woman with Graves' disease, either hyperthyroidism or ophthalmopathy (not recorded which). The CDR3: CAISEEEQLETQYF. CDR3 bases: TGTGCCATCAGTGAGGAGGAACAATTAGAGACCCAGTACTTC.